These 29 T cell receptor beta chains came from one sample sequenced in a study of read filtering for tumor transcriptome and immune sequencing. The library was built from about 0.4 ug RNA with molecular barcoded adaptors for alpha/delta and beta/gamma chains. TCRdb used MiXCR to reprocess the reads, holding one entry per CDR3 protein. The sample yields tens of thousands of distinct CDR3 sequences, roughly 19% seen once. Sequencing was performed on a population of CD138-negative cells sorted from bone marrow. These receptors were collected from a donor at least 40 years old with multiple myeloma.

This clonotype has a count of ten or more. This chain connects TRBV28 to TRBJ2-2; tentatively, D is TRBD1 (6 bases). The V end lost 9 bases, the J end lost 8 bases, and 16 bases lay between the germline ends. CDR1 MDHEN and CDR2 SYDVKM come from the germline V gene. The CDR3 has 13 residues. CDR3 sequence (DNA): TGTGCCAGTATTCCTGGGGGCGAGGGGGAGCTGTTTTTT. Protein: CASIPGGEGELFF. Based on the CDR3 plus reference TRBV28 and TRBJ2-2, the full variable domain is DVKVTQSSRYLVKRTGEKVFLECVQDMDHENMFWYRQDPGLGLRLIYFSYDVKMKEKGDIPEGYSVSREKKERFSLILESASTNQTSMYLCASIPGGEGELFFGEGSRLTVL.

This clonotype was detected ten times or more. This chain connects TRBV20-1 to TRBJ2-6; D remains unclear. Germline V lookup: CDR1 DFQATT, CDR2 SNEGSKA (reference sequence). V was clipped by 3 bases and J by 2 bases, with 2 bases between them. This CDR3 region has 12 residues. The CDR3 protein is CSARAGANVLTF. CDR3 nucleotides: TGCAGTGCTAGGGCTGGGGCCAACGTCCTGACTTTC.

This clonotype showed up many times. The chain has TRBV14 and TRBJ1-2; D is ambiguous. Germline lookup yields CDR1 SGHDN and CDR2 FVKESK. The CDR3 sequence is 14 residues long. V was cut by 4 bases and J by 8 bases, with 17 bases left in between. The CDR3: CASSPKGSREGYTF. The CDR3 coding sequence is TGTGCCAGCAGCCCGAAGGGTTCGCGCGAAGGCTACACCTTC.

This clonotype was detected many times. The chain joins TRBV28 to TRBJ2-1; TRBD1 aligns across 11 bases. This CDR3 is 15 amino acids long. Germline V lookup: CDR1 MDHEN, CDR2 SYDVKM. J gave up 7 bases and V 7 bases, and 9 bases lay outside the gene matches. CDR3 sequence reads: CASNSGTGGDNEQFF. The CDR3, as DNA: TGTGCCAGCAACTCCGGGACAGGGGGGGATAATGAGCAGTTCTTC.

Worth noting for this clonotype: This may be a read error: a much more frequent sequence differs by one nucleotide. The chain links TRBV20-1 to TRBJ2-1, with 8 nucleotides matching TRBD2. The CDR3 is 16 residues long. The germline gives CDR1 DFQATT, CDR2 SNEGSKA (reference sequence). V trimming: 7 bases; J trimming: 6 bases; junction bases outside the gene matches: 17. The DNA of the CDR3 is TGCAGTGTTAGTTCTCCCACTAGCGGCGAGGCCAATGAGCAGTTCTTC. It yields the protein CSVSSPTSGEANEQFF.

This clonotype was seen repeatedly, ten times or more. The chain carries TRBV5-1 and TRBJ2-3, with 9 bases aligning to TRBD1. This CDR3 is built from 15 residues. The germline V gene encodes CDR1 SGHRS and CDR2 YFSETQ. J lost 3 bases, V lost 3 bases, and 5 bases had no gene match. CDR3 bases: TGCGCCAGCAGCTCCGGACAGGGGAAGACAGATACGCAGTATTTT. It specifies CASSSGQGKTDTQYF.

This clonotype has a handful of counts. The chain is built from TRBV28 and TRBJ2-3, with D perhaps TRBD2 (5 bases). CDR1 MDHEN and CDR2 SYDVKM come from the germline V gene. Between the trimmed V and J ends, which lost 6 bases and 4 bases, there was a span of 17 bases. The CDR3 has 15 amino acids. As DNA, the CDR3 is TGTGCCAGCAGGGCGGACTGGCTGAGGCCAGATACGCAGTATTTT. This gives the protein CASRADWLRPDTQYF. The variable domain in full, completed from reference TRBV28 and TRBJ2-3, reads DVKVTQSSRYLVKRTGEKVFLECVQDMDHENMFWYRQDPGLGLRLIYFSYDVKMKEKGDIPEGYSVSREKKERFSLILESASTNQTSMYLCASRADWLRPDTQYFGPGTRLTVL.

This clonotype was seen ten or more times. The chain combines TRBV7-2 with TRBJ1-1, with 8 bases identical to TRBD1. Trimming cost V 5 bases and J 1 base; bases outside gene matches: 6. The CDR3 length is 15 residues. Germline assignment: CDR1 SGHTA and CDR2 FQGNSA. CDR3 nucleotides: TGTGCCAGCAGCGATTACAGGGGGGAGAACACTGAAGCTTTCTTT. This gives the protein CASSDYRGENTEAFF.

There are many counts of this clonotype. The rearrangement joins TRBV7-9 to TRBJ2-7; 10 bases fit TRBD1. This CDR3 is built from 14 residues. Trimming at V came to 4 bases and at J to 6 bases, leaving 6 bases not matched to a gene. Germline CDR1 is SEHNR and CDR2 is FQNEAQ (reference sequence). This CDR3 is CASSSDRGLGEQYF. In DNA, the CDR3 is TGTGCCAGCAGCTCGGACAGGGGGTTGGGCGAGCAGTACTTC.

This clonotype has a handful of counts. This chain uses TRBV29-1 with TRBJ2-3; D unclear. The CDR3 extends over 10 amino acids. Trimming took off 7 bases at V and 2 bases at J, with 4 bases between the two ends. Germline lookup yields CDR1 SQVTM and CDR2 ANQGSEA. Here the CDR3 reads CSAFTDTQYF. The CDR3 region has the DNA TGCAGCGCCTTCACAGATACGCAGTATTTT.

At least ten counts were recorded for this clonotype. This chain connects TRBV6-2 or TRBV6-3 to TRBJ2-2, with D possibly TRBD2 on 5 matching bases. CDR3 length equals 14 residues. V was clipped by 8 bases and J by 4 bases, with 14 bases between them. Per the germline V gene, CDR1 is MNHEY and CDR2 is SVGEGT. CDR3 nucleotide sequence: TGTGCCAGCTCTACTAGGCCCAGCACCGGGGAGCTGTTTTTT. This gives the protein CASSTRPSTGELFF.

This clonotype was seen more than once but under ten times. Possible read error: a much larger clone is one base away. J is TRBJ2-3 and V is TRBV12-3 or TRBV12-4; D possibly corresponds to TRBD2 (5 bases). The V end was cut by 3 bases, the J end by 0 bases, with 10 bases between. This CDR3 region has 15 residues. The DNA of the CDR3 is TGTGCCAGCAGTTTTAGCGCTTATAGCACAGATACGCAGTATTTT. Protein sequence: CASSFSAYSTDTQYF.

Many counts were recorded for this clonotype. This rearrangement joins TRBV7-2 to TRBJ1-4; 7 nucleotides align to TRBD1. The CDR3 is 15 residues long. After removal of 4 bases from V and 8 bases from J, the junction contained 10 bases not matched to a gene. Germline CDR1 is SGHTA and CDR2 is FQGNSA. CDR3 loop: CASSSTPGQAEKLFF. The CDR3 coding sequence is TGTGCCAGCAGCTCGACACCAGGACAGGCAGAAAAACTGTTTTTT.

As to this clonotype: This may be a read error: a much more frequent sequence differs by one nucleotide. In nucleotides, the CDR3 is TGTGCCTGCCTACCTGGTCCAGCGGGAGTATACGAGCAGTACTTC. It translates to CACLPGPAGVYEQYF. The V gene is TRBV7-2, the J gene TRBJ2-7; 8 bases match TRBD2. The CDR3 covers 15 residues. V lost 11 bases to trimming and J lost 4 bases; unmatched junction nucleotides: 16. Germline CDR1 SGHTA, CDR2 FQGNSA.

This clonotype was observed at least ten times. V gene TRBV5-1 combines with J gene TRBJ2-7; D uncertain. Looked up from germline, CDR1 is SGHRS and CDR2 is YFSETQ. V dropped 1 base and J dropped 5 bases, with 4 bases sitting between them. There are 11 residues in the CDR3. The CDR3 protein is CASSLSHEQYF. The CDR3 DNA reads TGCGCCAGCAGCTTGTCTCACGAGCAGTACTTC. The full variable domain, its missing parts supplied by reference TRBV5-1 and TRBJ2-7, is KAGVTQTPRYLIKTRGQQVTLSCSPISGHRSVSWYQQTPGQGLQFLFEYFSETQRNKGNFPGRFSGRQFSNSRSEMNVSTLELGDSALYLCASSLSHEQYFGPGTRLTVT.

Concerning this clonotype itself: Being one base from a much bigger clone, this may be a read error. This rearrangement joins TRBV25-1 to TRBJ2-2; 8 bases match TRBD1. Germline V gene sequence: CDR1 MGHDK, CDR2 SYGVNS. The CDR3 runs to 15 residues. CDR3 protein: CAGSPDRGRAGELFF. For the CDR3, the DNA is TGTGCCGGCAGTCCCGACAGGGGCCGAGCCGGGGAGCTGTTTTTT.

The sample holds one count of this clonotype. The chain combines TRBV30 with TRBJ1-1; perhaps TRBD1 as D (6 bases). Trimming took off 5 bases at V and 4 bases at J, with 14 bases between the two ends. The germline V gene encodes CDR1 GTSNPN and CDR2 SVGIG (reference sequence). The CDR3 is 13 amino acids. DNA for the CDR3: TGTGCCTGGGATATCAGGGGATTCACTGAAGCTTTCTTT. It is translated as CAWDIRGFTEAFF.

This clonotype has at least ten counts. V and J are TRBV29-1 and TRBJ2-7, with TRBD2 matching 9 bases. This CDR3 contains 13 residues. The germline V gene encodes CDR1 SQVTM and CDR2 ANQGSEA. The J segment lost 7 bases and the V segment lost 1 base, leaving 5 bases of the junction unmatched. Here the CDR3 reads CSVEAAGGREQYF. The CDR3 DNA sequence: TGCAGCGTTGAAGCGGCGGGAGGGCGGGAGCAGTACTTC.

This clonotype was detected ten times or more. The rearrangement links TRBV3-1 to TRBJ1-1; 8 bases match TRBD1. V was pared by 3 bases and J by 11 bases, with 17 bases of the junction left unmatched. Germline loops: CDR1 LGHDT, CDR2 YNNKEL (reference sequence). The CDR3 runs 16 residues. CDR3 protein: CASSQDLFPTGDWAFF. Written as DNA, the CDR3 is TGTGCCAGCAGCCAGGACTTGTTCCCGACAGGGGATTGGGCTTTCTTT.

This clonotype occurred many times. The chain joins TRBV27 to TRBJ2-2; D gene unclear. Germline V gene sequence: CDR1 MNHEY, CDR2 SMNVEV (reference sequence). This CDR3 comprises 18 residues. The V end lost 2 bases, the J end lost 3 bases, and 19 bases lay between the germline ends. The CDR3 DNA sequence: TGTGCCAGCAGTTTAGCCTATAATCCCGGCCGGGACACCGGGGAGCTGTTTTTT. Translated, it gives CASSLAYNPGRDTGELFF.

This clonotype was counted many times. The chain combines TRBV29-1 with TRBJ2-6, with a weak D call TRBD2 (5 bases). The CDR3 extends over 13 amino acids. The germline V gene has CDR1 SQVTM and CDR2 ANQGSEA. Trimming took 7 bases from V and 3 from J, leaving 10 bases between them. CDR3 DNA sequence: TGCAGCGCTTCTAGCTTTGGGGCCAACGTCCTGACTTTC. Amino acid sequence: CSASSFGANVLTF.

The table lists this clonotype with many counts. The chain links TRBV11-3 to TRBJ2-1; 7 bases align to TRBD2. Looked up from germline, CDR1 is SGHNT and CDR2 is YENEEA. The CDR3 sequence is 13 residues long. Trimming cost V 4 bases and J 9 bases; bases outside gene matches: 6. CDR3 sequence reads: CASSSPTGGEQFF. Written as DNA, the CDR3 is TGTGCCAGCAGCTCCCCCACGGGGGGTGAGCAGTTCTTC.

A few counts support this clonotype. This sequence joins TRBV6-2 or TRBV6-3 and TRBJ2-3; TRBD2 matches at 10 bases. J was trimmed by 9 bases and V by 5 bases; bases with no gene match: 8. Germline V gene sequence: CDR1 MNHEY, CDR2 SVGEGT. CDR3 length: 14 residues. In DNA form, the CDR3 reads TGTGCCAGCAGTAAAAGGCTAGCGGGAGACACGCAGTATTTT. Translating it yields CASSKRLAGDTQYF.

Ten or more counts support this clonotype. This rearrangement joins TRBV25-1 to TRBJ2-1; 9 positions match TRBD2. This CDR3 has 15 amino acids. Germline CDR1 reads MGHDK; CDR2 reads SYGVNS. Trimming removed 7 bases from V and 1 base from J; junction bases left unmatched: 5. In DNA, the CDR3 is TGTGCCAGCACCCGAGCGGGAGGATCCTACAATGAGCAGTTCTTC. The encoded protein is CASTRAGGSYNEQFF.

In this sample, this clonotype turned up many times. The genes are TRBV20-1 and TRBJ2-5; D could derive from TRBD1 or TRBD2 (6 bases each). This CDR3 comprises 13 residues. Trimming shortened V by 1 base and J by 1 base, and 7 bases separated the two germline ends. Germline loops: CDR1 DFQATT, CDR2 SNEGSKA (reference sequence). The CDR3 coding sequence is TGCAGTGCTAGAGCGGGGGCCCAAGAGACCCAGTACTTC. Amino acid sequence: CSARAGAQETQYF.

With regard to this clonotype: A much larger clone lies a single base off, so this may be a read error. The chain combines TRBV5-1 with TRBJ2-7; D assignment may be TRBD1 or TRBD2 (5 bases each). Germline values: CDR1 SGHRS, CDR2 YFSETQ. Trimming shortened V by 3 bases and J by 2 bases, and 12 bases separated the two germline ends. The CDR3 has 14 residues. The CDR3 sequence is CASSSRDDAYEQYF. CDR3 coding DNA: TGCGCCAGCAGCTCCCGGGACGACGCCTACGAGCAGTACTTC.

This clonotype has a count of ten or more. The chain recombines TRBV29-1 with TRBJ1-2; D gene unclear. Trimming shortened V by 7 bases and J by 9 bases, and 15 bases separated the two germline ends. This CDR3 is 11 amino acids long. In germline, CDR1 is SQVTM, CDR2 ANQGSEA. CDR3 protein: CSGGTANSYTF. The CDR3 nucleotides are TGCAGCGGGGGAACCGCCAATAGCTACACCTTC.

In this sample, this clonotype turned up many times. Likely a read error: the CDR3 ends without its conserved phenylalanine or tryptophan. The gene calls are TRBV29-1 and TRBJ1-1, with D unclear. Per germline, CDR1 SQVTM and CDR2 ANQGSEA. The CDR3 is 12 amino acids. The V end was cut by 7 bases, the J end by 1 base, with 10 bases between. CDR3 loop: CSGKNPNTEAFS. The CDR3 DNA sequence: TGCAGCGGTAAGAACCCGAACACTGAAGCTTTCTCT.

This clonotype was seen repeatedly, ten times or more. This rearrangement joins TRBV6-6 to TRBJ2-1; 7 positions agree with TRBD2. The CDR3 runs to 15 residues. Germline CDR1 and CDR2: MNHNY and SVGAGI (reference sequence). V trimming: 2 bases; J trimming: 7 bases; junction bases outside the gene matches: 8. CDR3 residues: CASSYRRESGNEQFF. CDR3 DNA sequence: TGTGCCAGCAGTTACAGGCGGGAGTCAGGGAATGAGCAGTTCTTC.